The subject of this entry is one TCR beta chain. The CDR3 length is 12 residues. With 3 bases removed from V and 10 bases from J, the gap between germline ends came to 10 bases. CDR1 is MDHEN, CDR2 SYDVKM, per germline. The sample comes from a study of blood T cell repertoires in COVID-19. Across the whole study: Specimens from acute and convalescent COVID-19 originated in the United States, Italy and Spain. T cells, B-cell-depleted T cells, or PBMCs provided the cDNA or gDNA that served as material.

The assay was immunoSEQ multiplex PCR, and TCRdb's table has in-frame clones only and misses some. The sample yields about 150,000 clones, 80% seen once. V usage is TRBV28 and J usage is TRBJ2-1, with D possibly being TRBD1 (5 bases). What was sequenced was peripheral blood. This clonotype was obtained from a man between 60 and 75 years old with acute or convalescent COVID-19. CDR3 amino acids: CASSFRSGEQFF. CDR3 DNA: TGTGCCAGCAGTTTTCGCTCAGGGGAGCAGTTCTTC. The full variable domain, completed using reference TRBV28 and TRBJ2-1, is DVKVTQSSRYLVKRTGEKVFLECVQDMDHENMFWYRQDPGLGLRLIYFSYDVKMKEKGDIPEGYSVSREKKERFSLILESASTNQTSMYLCASSFRSGEQFFGPGTRLTVL.